A single sample gave rise to the 17 T cell receptor beta chains below, sequenced in a study of OX40 agonist ivuxolimab in advanced cancers. The table came from immunoSEQ multiplex PCR; TCRdb's copy has only in-frame clones and leaves some out. The top ten clones hold approximately 13% of a sample with about 50,000 clones, roughly 83% of them seen once. The specimen was CD4+ or CD8+ T cells sorted from blood, collected in a trial of the OX40 agonist ivuxolimab. Receptors originate from an adult with an advanced solid tumor such as melanoma, head and neck, liver or kidney cancer.

There are a few counts of this clone. The J gene is TRBJ2-3, the V gene TRBV11-3; maybe TRBD1 (5 bases). The CDR3 has 15 amino acids. In germline, CDR1 is SGHNT, CDR2 YENEEA. V was cut by 2 bases and J by 6 bases, with 15 bases left in between. The CDR3 bases are TGTGCCAGCAGCTTAAGGGCTGGTGGGGCGGATACGCAGTATTTT. Translation gives CASSLRAGGADTQYF.

This clone was found once. J is TRBJ2-5 and V is TRBV5-1, with 9 bases aligning to TRBD1. The CDR3 loop spans 15 amino acids. V trimming: 4 bases; J trimming: 5 bases; junction bases outside the gene matches: 9. Germline lookup yields CDR1 SGHRS and CDR2 YFSETQ. The chain's CDR3 is CASSDRTGDGETQYF. In nucleotides, the CDR3 is TGCGCCAGCAGCGACAGGACAGGGGATGGGGAGACCCAGTACTTC.

A few counts support this clone. The chain combines TRBV4-1 with TRBJ2-4; D is undetermined. The V end was cut by 0 bases, the J end by 8 bases, with 17 bases between. Germline V gene lookup returns CDR1 MGHRA and CDR2 YSYEKL. The CDR3 has 16 residues. The DNA of the CDR3 is TGCGCCAGCAGCCAAGATGTCCCGGCCAATCGGGACATTCAGTACTTC. Translated, it gives CASSQDVPANRDIQYF.

The chain has TRBV7-3 and TRBJ2-3; the D gene is possibly TRBD1 (6 bases). The V end was cut by 5 bases, the J end by 3 bases, with 15 bases between. The V gene's germline CDR1 is SGHTA and CDR2 FQGTGA. CDR3 length: 15 residues. The DNA of the CDR3 is TGTGCCAGCAGCCAAGGCAGGGGCAGGACAGATACGCAGTATTTT. Protein product: CASSQGRGRTDTQYF.

This rearrangement joins TRBV15 to TRBJ2-5, with 7 bases lining up with TRBD1. Trimming at V came to 3 bases and at J to 3 bases, leaving 7 bases not matched to a gene. The germline V gene has CDR1 LNHNV and CDR2 YYDKDF (reference sequence). The CDR3 has 15 amino acids. The CDR3 loop is CATSSDRQGKETQYF. The CDR3 DNA follows: TGTGCCACCAGCAGCGATCGACAGGGCAAAGAGACCCAGTACTTC.

This rearrangement joins TRBV5-5 to TRBJ1-2, with 10 positions matching TRBD1. CDR3 size: 16 residues. Germline V gives CDR1 SGHKS, CDR2 YYEKEE (reference sequence). V shed 4 bases and J 4 bases; nucleotides not matched to a gene: 10. The CDR3 nucleotides read TGTGCCAGCAGCCCCTCCCATAGGACAGGGGGCTATGGCTACACCTTC. Encoded protein: CASSPSHRTGGYGYTF.

The rearrangement uses TRBV9 and TRBJ1-3; no reliable D call. This CDR3 contains 15 residues. Germline V gene data show CDR1 as SGDLS and CDR2 as YYNGEE. Trimming shortened V by 0 bases and J by 0 bases, and 7 bases separated the two germline ends. DNA of the CDR3: TGTGCCAGCAGCGTAGCTCGGGGCTCTGGAAACACCATATATTTT. Its translation is CASSVARGSGNTIYF. Filled out from reference TRBV9 and TRBJ1-3, the complete variable domain reads DSGVTQTPKHLITATGQRVTLRCSPRSGDLSVYWYQQSLDQGLQFLIQYYNGEERAKGNILERFSAQQFPDLHSELNLSSLELGDSALYFCASSVARGSGNTIYFGEGSWLTVV.

The rearrangement joins TRBV11-3 to TRBJ2-5; a possible D gene is TRBD1 (6 bases). Trimming shortened V by 6 bases and J by 3 bases, and 17 bases separated the two germline ends. CDR3 length: 15 amino acids. The germline gives CDR1 SGHNT, CDR2 YENEEA. The CDR3 DNA reads as TGTGCCAGCAGTCAGGGGCGAGCGAAAGAAGAGACCCAGTACTTC. Its translation: CASSQGRAKEETQYF.

The chain's CDR3 is CASSSPQIVNTEAFF. DNA of the CDR3: TGTGCCAGCAGCTCTCCTCAAATTGTGAACACTGAAGCTTTCTTT. This chain joins TRBV5-4 and TRBJ1-1; D is unclear. This CDR3 is 15 amino acids long. From germline, CDR1 is SGHNT and CDR2 YYREEE (reference sequence). Trimming stripped 3 bases from V and 0 bases from J, with 12 bases between.

The rearrangement links TRBV10-2 to TRBJ2-2, with D possibly called TRBD1 or TRBD2 (6 bases each). The CDR3 loop spans 12 amino acids. The germline V gene encodes CDR1 WSHSY and CDR2 SAAADI. V lost 10 bases and J 7 bases, leaving 13 bases between the germline ends. This CDR3 is CATARGDGELFF. Here the CDR3 DNA reads TGCGCCACTGCTAGGGGGGACGGGGAGCTGTTTTTT.

This clone has just a few counts. The chain recombines TRBV5-6 with TRBJ2-7; a weak D match, TRBD1 (6 bases). This CDR3 region has 12 residues. The germline CDR1 and CDR2 sequences are SGHDT and YYEEEE. V was pared by 1 base and J by 4 bases, with 6 bases between. DNA for the CDR3: TGTGCCAGCAGCTTGACAGGGTACGAGCAGTACTTC. It codes for CASSLTGYEQYF.

The V call is TRBV5-6, the J call TRBJ2-3; D gene ambiguous. This CDR3 is built from 16 residues. Deletions cut 3 bases from V and 2 bases from J, with 16 bases between. Germline loops: CDR1 SGHDT, CDR2 YYEEEE. CDR3 amino acids: CASSSGLRSNTDTQYF. The CDR3 DNA reads TGTGCCAGCAGCTCCGGGCTTAGGTCGAACACAGATACGCAGTATTTT.

The genes are TRBV15 and TRBJ2-7; the D is unclear. Trimming took off 3 bases at V and 9 bases at J, with 21 bases between the two ends. Per germline, CDR1 LNHNV and CDR2 YYDKDF (reference sequence). This CDR3 has 15 amino acids. CDR3: CATSRGSSAVSGQYF. Here the CDR3 DNA reads TGTGCCACCAGCAGGGGATCATCGGCCGTATCCGGGCAGTACTTC.

This clone has only one observation. V gene TRBV18 combines with J gene TRBJ2-7; 7 positions agree with TRBD1. This CDR3 comprises 14 residues. Germline V CDR1 and CDR2: KGHSH, LQKENI. Trimming took 4 bases from V and 5 from J; bases not matched to a gene: 8. The CDR3 here is CASSLDRFPDEQYF. The CDR3 bases are TGTGCCAGCTCACTGGACAGGTTTCCTGACGAGCAGTACTTC.

This clone was observed once. The chain combines TRBV6-1 with TRBJ1-5; D possibly corresponds to TRBD1 (6 bases). CDR1 and CDR2 from the germline V gene are MNHNS and SASEGT. The ends were cut back, 6 bases at V and 9 bases at J, with 18 bases in the middle. CDR3 length: 14 amino acids. CDR3 coding DNA: TGTGCCAGCAGCCCGGGGGACACCAAGCGGCCCCAGCATTTT. It specifies CASSPGDTKRPQHF.

The V call is TRBV29-1, the J call TRBJ1-2, with D possibly TRBD1 on 6 matching bases. Germline CDR1 and CDR2: SQVTM and ANQGSEA. Trimming removed 1 base from V and 14 bases from J, with 14 bases in between. There are 11 residues in the CDR3. CDR3 sequence (DNA): TGCAGCGTTGAAGTGGCAGGGGCGCGGACCTTC. Translated: CSVEVAGARTF. The full variable domain, with the rest looked up from reference TRBV29-1 and TRBJ1-2, is SAVISQKPSRDICQRGTSLTIQCQVDSQVTMMFWYRQQPGQSLTLIATANQGSEATYESGFVIDKFPISRPNLTFSTLTVSNMSPEDSSIYLCSVEVAGARTFGSGTRLTVV.

This clone is deemed medium-sized. This chain joins TRBV11-3 and TRBJ2-1; D is tentatively TRBD1 or TRBD2 (6 bases each). Trimming cost V 8 bases and J 5 bases, with 16 bases left between them. The CDR3 runs to 14 residues. The germline V gene has CDR1 SGHNT and CDR2 YENEEA. CDR3 residues: CASGWGAGNNEQFF. The CDR3 DNA follows: TGTGCCAGCGGGTGGGGGGCCGGCAACAATGAGCAGTTCTTC.